This T cell receptor beta chain was documented in a study of OX40 agonist ivuxolimab in advanced cancers. Looking at the study overall: Every 2 weeks, patients received ivuxolimab intravenously, dosed at 0.01 to 10 mg/kg.

Of note for this clone: Its antigen is unidentified.

Study-wide results and caveats: Clonal expansion was seen in CD4+ and CD8+ blood T cells by week 6 at 0.1 to 3.0 mg/kg.

Assay: immunoSEQ multiplex PCR; the TCRdb copy retains only in-frame clones and omits some. The top ten hold 10% to 15% of the sample, which has around 25,000 clones, 83% seen once. The CDR3 runs 14 residues. The germline V and J ends were trimmed by 4 bases and 3 bases, with 13 bases remaining between them. In germline, CDR1 is LNHDA, CDR2 SQIVND (reference sequence). The chain joins TRBV19 to TRBJ2-7, with unresolved D. The receptor was derived from an adult with an advanced solid tumor such as melanoma, head and neck, liver or kidney cancer. The sample was CD4+ or CD8+ T cells sorted from blood, taken in a trial of the OX40 agonist ivuxolimab. In DNA form, the CDR3 reads TGTGCCAGTAGTAGACAAGGGTCCCGCTACGAGCAGTACTTC. It is translated as CASSRQGSRYEQYF.